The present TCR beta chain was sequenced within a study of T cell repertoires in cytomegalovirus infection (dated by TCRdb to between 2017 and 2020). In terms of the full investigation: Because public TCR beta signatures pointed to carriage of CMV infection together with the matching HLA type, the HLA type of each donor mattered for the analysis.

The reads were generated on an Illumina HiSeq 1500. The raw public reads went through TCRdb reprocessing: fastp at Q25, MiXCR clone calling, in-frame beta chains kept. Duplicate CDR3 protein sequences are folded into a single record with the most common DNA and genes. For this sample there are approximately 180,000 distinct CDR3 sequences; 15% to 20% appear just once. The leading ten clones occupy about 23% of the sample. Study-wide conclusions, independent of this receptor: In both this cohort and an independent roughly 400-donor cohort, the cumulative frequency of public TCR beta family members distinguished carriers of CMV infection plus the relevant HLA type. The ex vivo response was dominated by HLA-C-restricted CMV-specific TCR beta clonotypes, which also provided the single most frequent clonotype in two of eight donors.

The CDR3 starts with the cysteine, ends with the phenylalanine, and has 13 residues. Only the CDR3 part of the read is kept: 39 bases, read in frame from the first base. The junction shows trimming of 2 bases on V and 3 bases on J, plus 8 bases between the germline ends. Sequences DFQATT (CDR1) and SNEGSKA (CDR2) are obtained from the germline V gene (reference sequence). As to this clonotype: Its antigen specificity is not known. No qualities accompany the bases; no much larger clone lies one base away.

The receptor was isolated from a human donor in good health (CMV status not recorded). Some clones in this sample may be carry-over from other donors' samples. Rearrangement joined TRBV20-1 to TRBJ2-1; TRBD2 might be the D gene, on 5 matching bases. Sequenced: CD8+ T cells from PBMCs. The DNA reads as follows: TGCAGTGCTAGACGACGGGACTACAATGAGCAGTTCTTC. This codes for CSARRRDYNEQFF.